The clone carrying this T cell receptor beta chain has more than one count but fewer than ten. The antigen is not known. This entry belongs to a study of cytomegalovirus exposure and HLA in healthy donors. Study-wide results and caveats: Information on immune exposure was restricted to one variable (CMV serostatus). Later analysis reportedly placed an Asian-associated ancestry cluster below the roughly 630-donor mean in N-insertions.

The study ran its PCR with 60 Vbeta and 13 Jbeta primers. Measured with immunoSEQ multiplex PCR; TCRdb has only the in-frame clones, and not every one. The table shows roughly 100,000 clones, with 70% to 85% occurring only once. The CDR3 loop spans 17 amino acids. J was trimmed by 5 bases and V by 1 base; bases with no gene match: 11. CDR1 SEHNR and CDR2 FQNEAQ come from the germline V gene (reference sequence). This chain joins TRBV7-9 and TRBJ2-5; 9 nucleotides line up with TRBD2. The sequence was obtained from a woman younger than 30 in good health and CMV-seropositive. Input material: PBMCs. The CDR3 DNA reads as TGTGCCAGCAGCTTAGGCCCCCTAGCGGGACTCAGGGAGACCCAGTACTTC. Its translation is CASSLGPLAGLRETQYF.